What follows are 23 T cell receptor beta chains derived from one specimen sequenced in a study of radiation and T cells in renal cell carcinoma. Time point specified: baseline pretreatment blood. Treatment described: 15 Gy SBRT to primary tumor, nephrectomy 4 weeks later. Sequenced by immunoSEQ multiplex PCR; TCRdb stores in-frame clones only, minus some. The sample has 140,000 or so clones, about 88% seen once; the top ten hold 12%. The sample in question was blood, obtained from a patient whose treatment included radiotherapy and nephrectomy. The receptors shown here come from a woman aged 45-65 years with renal cell carcinoma.

The rearrangement uses TRBV6-5 and TRBJ1-6, with 9 nucleotides matching TRBD1. The V and J ends lost 2 bases and 8 bases, in that order; junction bases with no gene match: 4. This CDR3 is 15 amino acids long. Germline CDR1 is MNHEY and CDR2 is SVGAGI. CDR3 bases: TGTGCCAGCAGTTACCGGGACAGGGAGGATTCACCCCTCCACTTT. Amino acid sequence: CASSYRDREDSPLHF.

The rearrangement links TRBV10-1 to TRBJ1-2, with a possible D match to TRBD1 (6 bases). CDR3 length: 14 amino acids. V was cut by 3 bases and J by 5 bases, with 13 bases left in between. Germline V gene lookup returns CDR1 WNHNN and CDR2 SYGVQD (reference sequence). The CDR3 loop is CASSDSGQPYGYTF. In DNA form, the CDR3 reads TGCGCCAGCAGTGACTCAGGACAGCCTTATGGCTACACCTTC.

This clone was seen only once. The gene calls are TRBV5-1 and TRBJ1-2; D is possibly TRBD1 (6 bases). V was trimmed by 4 bases and J by 1 base, leaving 20 bases between them. In germline, CDR1 is SGHRS, CDR2 YFSETQ. The CDR3 is 17 residues long. In DNA, the CDR3 is TGCGCCAGCAGCCAAGGCGGGGGCGTCCTTGATAACTATGGCTACACCTTC. This encodes CASSQGGGVLDNYGYTF.

The genes are TRBV9 and TRBJ2-3; 7 bases match TRBD2. This CDR3 contains 16 residues. Germline-derived CDR1 and CDR2 are SGDLS and YYNGEE. The junction had 9 bases not matched to a gene; V was cut back by 1 base and J by 4 bases. This chain's CDR3 is CASSVYRGEGADTQYF. The CDR3 DNA sequence: TGTGCCAGCAGCGTATATCGCGGGGAGGGTGCAGATACGCAGTATTTT.

The V call is TRBV9, the J call TRBJ2-2, with 12 bases lining up with TRBD2. CDR1 is SGDLS, CDR2 YYNGEE, per germline. The CDR3 extends over 17 amino acids. Trimming took 1 base from V and 1 from J; bases not matched to a gene: 2. Here the CDR3 DNA reads TGTGCCAGCAGCGTATGGGGACTAGCGGGGAACACCGGGGAGCTGTTTTTT. Its protein product is CASSVWGLAGNTGELFF.

Notes on this clone: The junction departs from germline at one end; a sequencing error may be responsible. The CDR3 coding sequence is TGTGCCAGCAGAGAAGGGGATATAAGCAATCAGCCCCAGCATTTT. As protein: CASREGDISNQPQHF. The genes are TRBV2 and TRBJ1-5; D is possibly TRBD1 (5 bases). Germline V gene lookup returns CDR1 SNHLY and CDR2 FYNNEI. This CDR3 spans 15 amino acids.

The rearrangement uses TRBV15 and TRBJ2-4, with D possibly TRBD1 on 5 matching bases. Germline lookup yields CDR1 LNHNV and CDR2 YYDKDF (reference sequence). With 0 bases removed from V and 6 bases from J, the gap between germline ends came to 6 bases. The CDR3 is 13 amino acids. The CDR3 spells CATSRDRVNIQYF. In nucleotides, the CDR3 is TGTGCCACCAGCAGAGACAGGGTAAACATTCAGTACTTC.

This sequence joins TRBV7-2 and TRBJ2-1; unclear D gene. V was cut by 4 bases and J by 9 bases, with 13 bases left in between. Looked up from germline, CDR1 is SGHTA and CDR2 is FQGNSA. This CDR3 is 13 amino acids long. This CDR3 is CASSSLPGSEQFF. The CDR3 DNA is TGTGCCAGCAGCTCCTTGCCAGGAAGTGAGCAGTTCTTC.

This chain connects TRBV7-2 to TRBJ2-7; tentatively, D is TRBD1 (6 bases). Per the germline V gene, CDR1 is SGHTA and CDR2 is FQGNSA. Trimming removed 3 bases from V and 3 bases from J, with 15 bases in between. The CDR3 has 15 residues. The chain's CDR3 is CASSFPARGIYEQYF. CDR3 bases: TGTGCCAGCAGCTTCCCGGCCAGGGGAATCTACGAGCAGTACTTC.

This clone appeared once. The CDR3 here is CASGDRSGGQETQYF. For the CDR3, the DNA is TGTGCCAGCGGCGATCGGAGCGGGGGGCAAGAGACCCAGTACTTC. The genes are TRBV2 and TRBJ2-5, with 9 positions matching TRBD2. CDR1 and CDR2 from the germline V gene are SNHLY and FYNNEI. Trimming at V came to 8 bases and at J to 2 bases, leaving 9 bases not matched to a gene. The CDR3 has 15 residues. The full variable domain, rest sourced from reference TRBV2 and TRBJ2-5, is EPEVTQTPSHQVTQMGQEVILRCVPISNHLYFYWYRQILGQKVEFLVSFYNNEISEKSEIFDDQFSVERPDGSNFTLKIRSTKLEDSAMYFCASGDRSGGQETQYFGPGTRLLVL.

The CDR3 coding sequence is TGCAGCCCGTCGCGCAGGCTGAACACTGAAGCTTTCTTT. This gives the protein CSPSRRLNTEAFF. The rearrangement joins TRBV29-1 to TRBJ1-1; no clear D gene. Germline CDR1 reads SQVTM; CDR2 reads ANQGSEA. This CDR3 is 13 amino acids long. Trimming cost V 8 bases and J 0 bases, with 13 bases left between them.

The rearrangement uses TRBV7-3 and TRBJ2-7, with 11 positions matching TRBD1. Germline V gives CDR1 SGHTA, CDR2 FQGTGA. V lost 5 bases, J lost 4 bases, and 7 bases stayed unmatched. The CDR3 contains 15 residues. The CDR3 DNA is TGTGCCAGCAGCATGGGACAGGGGGGCAGGTACGAGCAGTACTTC. Amino acids: CASSMGQGGRYEQYF.

The chain recombines TRBV18 with TRBJ2-5; TRBD1 agrees at 8 bases. The J segment lost 6 bases and the V segment lost 3 bases, leaving 6 bases of the junction unmatched. The CDR3 is made up of 14 amino acids. Germline V gene data show CDR1 as KGHSH and CDR2 as LQKENI. CDR3 in amino acids: CASSPRQGRKTQYF. CDR3 nucleotide sequence: TGTGCCAGCTCACCGCGACAGGGGAGAAAGACCCAGTACTTC.

The genes are TRBV19 and TRBJ1-1, with 7 bases that match TRBD1. The junction had 9 bases not matched to a gene; V was cut back by 8 bases and J by 3 bases. Germline values: CDR1 LNHDA, CDR2 SQIVND (reference sequence). The CDR3 has 14 amino acids. CDR3 region: CASLRGGYDTEAFF. In nucleotides, the CDR3 is TGTGCCAGTCTCAGGGGGGGGTACGACACTGAAGCTTTCTTT.

CDR3 DNA sequence: TGTGCCTATACAGAGATGACCTCTAACTATGGCTACACCTTC. This sequence encodes CAYTEMTSNYGYTF. This chain joins TRBV30 and TRBJ1-2, with D uncertain. Trimming pared 7 bases from V and 0 bases from J, leaving 15 bases between. The CDR3 covers 14 residues. Per the germline V gene, CDR1 is GTSNPN and CDR2 is SVGIG (reference sequence). Full variable domain (missing parts from reference TRBV30 and TRBJ1-2): SQTIHQWPATLVQPVGSPLSLECTVEGTSNPNLYWYRQAAGRGLQLLFYSVGIGQISSEVPQNLSASRPQDRQFILSSKKLLLSDSGFYLCAYTEMTSNYGYTFGSGTRLTVV.

This chain links TRBV6-5 with TRBJ2-5, with D maybe TRBD2 (6 bases). The CDR3 loop spans 14 amino acids. Trimming took off 2 bases at V and 0 bases at J, with 7 bases between the two ends. Germline-derived CDR1 and CDR2 are MNHEY and SVGAGI. CDR3 nucleotides: TGTGCCAGCAGTTACGGACTAAACCAAGAGACCCAGTACTTC. Translation: CASSYGLNQETQYF.

This chain links TRBV25-1 with TRBJ2-1, with 8 positions matching TRBD2. Trimming at V came to 2 bases and at J to 4 bases, leaving 7 bases not matched to a gene. The CDR3 length is 16 residues. The germline V gene has CDR1 MGHDK and CDR2 SYGVNS. CDR3 residues: CASSEPERGWYNEQFF. The CDR3 coding sequence is TGTGCCAGCAGTGAACCGGAGCGGGGGTGGTACAATGAGCAGTTCTTC.

The chain recombines TRBV2 with TRBJ2-2, with D possibly being TRBD2 (6 bases). Germline CDR1 is SNHLY and CDR2 is FYNNEI. Trimming cost V 7 bases and J 6 bases, with 15 bases left between them. The CDR3 runs 14 residues. CDR3 residues: CASTLVEGPGELFF. CDR3 bases: TGTGCCAGCACCCTGGTGGAGGGTCCCGGGGAGCTGTTTTTT.

The chain couples TRBV25-1 to TRBJ2-2, with D uncertain. Germline V gives CDR1 MGHDK, CDR2 SYGVNS. V was cut by 5 bases and J by 2 bases, with 12 bases left in between. This CDR3 is 15 amino acids long. DNA of the CDR3: TGTGCCAGCAGTCGGGTGGCAGTCAACACCGGGGAGCTGTTTTTT. Residues: CASSRVAVNTGELFF. Filled out from reference TRBV25-1 and TRBJ2-2, the complete variable domain reads EADIYQTPRYLVIGTGKKITLECSQTMGHDKMYWYQQDPGMELHLIHYSYGVNSTEKGDLSSESTVSRIRTEHFPLTLESARPSHTSQYLCASSRVAVNTGELFFGEGSRLTVL.

The chain recombines TRBV2 with TRBJ2-1, with D perhaps assigned TRBD1 or TRBD2 (5 bases each). The CDR3 spans 15 residues. Germline loops: CDR1 SNHLY, CDR2 FYNNEI. Trimming shortened V by 6 bases and J by 4 bases, and 16 bases separated the two germline ends. CDR3 nucleotide sequence: TGTGCCAGCAGCCCAACCCGGGACGCATACAATGAGCAGTTCTTC. Amino acid sequence: CASSPTRDAYNEQFF.

This clone was recorded only once. The chain links TRBV5-4 to TRBJ2-5; D possibly corresponds to TRBD1 (5 bases). The CDR3 runs to 16 residues. The V and J ends lost 3 bases and 4 bases respectively, with 19 bases between them. Germline lookup yields CDR1 SGHNT and CDR2 YYREEE (reference sequence). The CDR3 reads CASSSGKGFKGETQYF. CDR3 DNA sequence: TGTGCCAGCAGCTCAGGGAAGGGATTTAAGGGAGAGACCCAGTACTTC.

V usage is TRBV4-1 and J usage is TRBJ2-7; TRBD2 matches 8 bases. Germline V gives CDR1 MGHRA, CDR2 YSYEKL. The CDR3 length is 14 residues. V lost 2 bases, J lost 5 bases, and 5 bases stayed unmatched. Here the CDR3 reads CASSQRGLVNEQYF. CDR3 nucleotide sequence: TGCGCCAGCAGCCAACGGGGACTAGTTAACGAGCAGTACTTC.

Concerning this clone: The sample holds other DNA sequences that translate to the same CDR3. The chain employs TRBV2 and TRBJ1-6, with 7 bases matching TRBD1. This CDR3 spans 13 amino acids. Germline CDR1 and CDR2: SNHLY and FYNNEI. Unmatched junction bases numbered 2, after V lost 6 bases and J lost 6 bases. As DNA, the CDR3 is TGTGCCAGCAGCGGACAGGCTAATTCACCCCTCCACTTT. Protein product: CASSGQANSPLHF.